The 29 T cell receptor beta chains below come from one sample, sequenced in a study of early T cells in non-severe SARS-CoV-2 infection. Using its own MiXCR run on the 5' RACE reads, TCRdb lists one record per CDR3 protein. The sample lists tens of thousands of distinct CDR3 sequences, over 10% occurring once. Sequencing was done on a sample of whole blood. These receptors were collected from an adult who was a healthcare worker with PCR-confirmed SARS-CoV-2 infection or an uninfected control (not recorded which).

In its sample, this clonotype was seen many times. The rearrangement uses TRBV28 and TRBJ2-7, with D perhaps matching TRBD2 (6 bases). Germline V gene sequence: CDR1 MDHEN, CDR2 SYDVKM. V lost 8 bases to trimming and J lost 5 bases, with 16 bases between them. This CDR3 contains 13 residues. This CDR3 is CASRIPSEHEQYF. DNA for the CDR3: TGTGCCAGCCGGATCCCTAGCGAGCACGAGCAGTACTTC.

The gene calls are TRBV5-1 and TRBJ2-7; 8 bases map to TRBD1. The V gene end was trimmed by 0 bases and the J gene end by 4 bases; junction bases not matched to a gene: 6. This CDR3 spans 15 amino acids. CDR1 and CDR2 from the germline V gene are SGHRS and YFSETQ. The CDR3: CASSLERTGMYEQYF. The CDR3 DNA reads as TGCGCCAGCAGCTTGGAGAGGACAGGGATGTACGAGCAGTACTTC.

This chain joins TRBV29-1 and TRBJ1-1; 8 bases are shared with TRBD1. J lost 4 bases, V lost 5 bases, and 15 bases had no gene match. The CDR3 loop spans 16 amino acids. CDR1 and CDR2 (germline): SQVTM, ANQGSEA. CDR3 nucleotides: TGCAGCGTTAGAGGTGCCGGGGGACAGGCTGGCACTGAAGCTTTCTTT. Its protein is CSVRGAGGQAGTEAFF.

In this sample, this clonotype turned up many times. The chain employs TRBV28 and TRBJ2-3; D is unresolved. The V end was cut by 6 bases, the J end by 3 bases, with 7 bases between. Germline-derived CDR1 and CDR2 are MDHEN and SYDVKM. This CDR3 region has 12 residues. CDR3 region: CASRSGTDTQYF. CDR3 nucleotides: TGTGCCAGCAGGTCCGGGACAGATACGCAGTATTTT. The whole variable domain, remainder taken from reference TRBV28 and TRBJ2-3, is DVKVTQSSRYLVKRTGEKVFLECVQDMDHENMFWYRQDPGLGLRLIYFSYDVKMKEKGDIPEGYSVSREKKERFSLILESASTNQTSMYLCASRSGTDTQYFGPGTRLTVL.

The sample holds many counts of this clonotype. The chain recombines TRBV27 with TRBJ2-1; D is ambiguous. V was clipped by 8 bases and J by 4 bases, with 18 bases between them. The CDR3 consists of 15 residues. Looked up from germline, CDR1 is MNHEY and CDR2 is SMNVEV (reference sequence). CDR3 bases: TGTGCCAGCCTGCCCTACTTCTCCAATTACAATGAGCAGTTCTTC. Protein sequence: CASLPYFSNYNEQFF.

This clonotype was seen repeatedly, ten times or more. V usage is TRBV7-3 and J usage is TRBJ2-7; no clear D. The V end lost 3 bases, the J end lost 2 bases, and 8 bases lay between the germline ends. The CDR3 has 13 amino acids. CDR1 and CDR2 (germline): SGHTA, FQGTGA. CDR3 bases: TGTGCCAGCAGCTTCGGACGGACCTACGAGCAGTACTTC. It encodes CASSFGRTYEQYF.

The chain links TRBV14 to TRBJ2-1, with D hard to call. V was pared by 0 bases and J by 5 bases, with 17 bases between. CDR1 is SGHDN, CDR2 FVKESK, per germline. The CDR3 extends over 17 amino acids. CDR3 DNA: TGTGCCAGCAGCCAAGAGGGTAATCGCCCCGGCGACAATGAGCAGTTCTTC. As protein: CASSQEGNRPGDNEQFF.

This clonotype was observed at least ten times. V and J are TRBV5-1 and TRBJ2-5; D could derive from TRBD1 or TRBD2 (5 bases each). The germline V gene encodes CDR1 SGHRS and CDR2 YFSETQ. V gave up 4 bases and J gave up 5 bases, with 15 bases separating them. The CDR3 has 14 amino acids. The CDR3 region has the DNA TGCGCCAGCAGCCGGTCCAGGGCGGGCGAGACCCAGTACTTC. Translating it yields CASSRSRAGETQYF.

There are many counts of this clonotype. The CDR3: CASSLGTSGSDTQYF. DNA of the CDR3: TGCGCCAGCAGCCTTGGGACTAGCGGGAGTGATACGCAGTATTTT. The chain joins TRBV5-1 to TRBJ2-3, with 14 bases aligning to TRBD2. The CDR3 runs 15 residues. CDR1 and CDR2 from the germline V gene are SGHRS and YFSETQ. With 4 bases clipped from V and 6 bases from J, the junction kept 4 bases outside the gene matches.

The rearrangement uses TRBV5-1 and TRBJ2-5; 7 bases line up with TRBD2. Germline CDR1 SGHRS, CDR2 YFSETQ. The length of the CDR3 is 15 residues. Unmatched junction bases numbered 12, after V lost 3 bases and J lost 7 bases. The CDR3 sequence: CASSSAGLQLGTQYF. CDR3 DNA: TGCGCCAGCAGCTCGGCGGGACTACAATTGGGGACCCAGTACTTC.

Many counts were recorded for this clonotype. The V and J genes are TRBV15 and TRBJ1-5, with TRBD1 identical over 7 bases. Germline trimming cut 4 bases from V and 9 bases from J; bases unmatched to any gene: 9. Germline assignment: CDR1 LNHNV and CDR2 YYDKDF (reference sequence). The CDR3 has 14 residues. The CDR3 DNA follows: TGTGCCACCAGCACTGCAGGGGGAGTGGTGCCCCAGCATTTT. It translates to CATSTAGGVVPQHF. Full variable domain (outside the CDR3, taken from reference TRBV15 and TRBJ1-5): DAMVIQNPRYQVTQFGKPVTLSCSQTLNHNVMYWYQQKSSQAPKLLFHYYDKDFNNEADTPDNFQSRRPNTSFCFLDIRSPGLGDTAMYLCATSTAGGVVPQHFGDGTRLSIL.

A few counts support this clonotype. CDR3 protein: CASSRISGNNEQFF. The CDR3 bases are TGTGCCAGCAGCCGTATAAGCGGGAACAATGAGCAGTTCTTC. The J gene is TRBJ2-1, the V gene TRBV3-1; 7 bases align to TRBD2. The germline gives CDR1 LGHDT, CDR2 YNNKEL (reference sequence). With 4 bases clipped from V and 5 bases from J, the junction kept 5 bases outside the gene matches. The CDR3 runs to 14 residues.

V gene TRBV19 combines with J gene TRBJ2-7; TRBD2 agrees at 12 bases. From germline, CDR1 is LNHDA and CDR2 SQIVND (reference sequence). The CDR3 length is 15 residues. Unmatched junction bases numbered 5, after V lost 5 bases and J lost 3 bases. This CDR3 is CASSLRLAGVYEQYF. In nucleotides, the CDR3 is TGTGCCAGTAGTCTTCGACTAGCGGGGGTCTACGAGCAGTACTTC. Variable domain in full (rest from reference TRBV19 and TRBJ2-7): DGGITQSPKYLFRKEGQNVTLSCEQNLNHDAMYWYRQDPGQGLRLIYYSQIVNDFQKGDIAEGYSVSREKKESFPLTVTSAQKNPTAFYLCASSLRLAGVYEQYFGPGTRLTVT.

This clonotype was seen at least ten times. This rearrangement joins TRBV11-2 to TRBJ2-1; 8 bases line up with TRBD2. With V trimmed by 2 bases and J by 8 bases, 8 bases remained unmatched. The germline V gene has CDR1 SGHAT and CDR2 FQNNGV. This CDR3 has 15 residues. The DNA for the CDR3 is TGTGCCAGCAGCTTATCCGGGAGGGGACGGGATGAGCAGTTCTTC. Its protein is CASSLSGRGRDEQFF.

This clonotype came up many times. This chain joins TRBV7-2 and TRBJ2-2; D is perhaps TRBD1 (5 bases). V was pared by 5 bases and J by 3 bases, with 13 bases between. This CDR3 has 15 residues. The germline V gene encodes CDR1 SGHTA and CDR2 FQGNSA. CDR3 amino acids: CASSPLRADTGELFF. The DNA for the CDR3 is TGTGCCAGCAGCCCTCTCAGGGCCGACACCGGGGAGCTGTTTTTT.

The V call is TRBV4-1, the J call TRBJ2-2; 8 bases are a match to TRBD1. There are 16 residues in the CDR3. With 1 base clipped from V and 0 bases from J, the junction kept 1 base outside the gene matches. Germline V lookup: CDR1 MGHRA, CDR2 YSYEKL. The CDR3 DNA reads as TGCGCCAGCAGCCAAGGGGACAGGTCGAACACCGGGGAGCTGTTTTTT. Translated, it gives CASSQGDRSNTGELFF.

In this sample, this clonotype turned up many times. The rearrangement links TRBV12-3 or TRBV12-4 to TRBJ1-1; tentative D call: TRBD1 (6 bases). CDR3 length: 13 residues. V was shortened by 6 bases and J by 2 bases, with 10 bases between the two germline ends. The CDR3 here is CASSRDINTEAFF. The CDR3 DNA is TGTGCCAGCAGCCGGGACATAAACACTGAAGCTTTCTTT.

The genes are TRBV5-1 and TRBJ2-1; the D gene is possibly TRBD1 (5 bases). Trimming left V 4 bases short and J 2 bases short, with 10 bases between. This CDR3 comprises 14 residues. CDR1 is SGHRS and CDR2 is YFSETQ in the germline V gene. CDR3 amino acids: CASSLGHTYNEQFF. The CDR3, as DNA: TGCGCCAGCAGCCTCGGACATACCTACAATGAGCAGTTCTTC.

This clonotype turned up a few times. The chain employs TRBV29-1 and TRBJ2-1; D gene ambiguous. V lost 5 bases to trimming and J lost 0 bases, with 14 bases between them. Germline V gives CDR1 SQVTM, CDR2 ANQGSEA. The length of the CDR3 is 15 residues. The CDR3 DNA follows: TGCAGCGTTCTACAGTTCACGAGCTCCTACAATGAGCAGTTCTTC. It specifies CSVLQFTSSYNEQFF.

This clonotype was observed a handful of times. This rearrangement joins TRBV5-1 to TRBJ2-7; the D gene is possibly TRBD2 (5 bases). Trimming shortened V by 4 bases and J by 6 bases, and 14 bases separated the two germline ends. CDR1 is SGHRS and CDR2 is YFSETQ in the germline V gene. The CDR3 spans 13 residues. DNA of the CDR3: TGCGCCAGCAGCATGGTGGACTTCGGCGAGCAGTACTTC. It codes for CASSMVDFGEQYF. The whole variable domain, filled in from reference TRBV5-1 and TRBJ2-7, reads KAGVTQTPRYLIKTRGQQVTLSCSPISGHRSVSWYQQTPGQGLQFLFEYFSETQRNKGNFPGRFSGRQFSNSRSEMNVSTLELGDSALYLCASSMVDFGEQYFGPGTRLTVT.

This clonotype was detected a few times. The chain combines TRBV27 with TRBJ2-7, with D possibly matching TRBD1 (6 bases). The V gene lost 4 bases and the J gene lost 2 bases, with 12 bases spanning the gap. The CDR3 is made up of 14 amino acids. Looked up from germline, CDR1 is MNHEY and CDR2 is SMNVEV (reference sequence). CDR3 in amino acids: CASSSRGITYEQYF. The CDR3 DNA reads TGTGCCAGCAGTTCCAGGGGAATCACCTACGAGCAGTACTTC.

This clonotype occurred a few times. V and J are TRBV27 and TRBJ2-2, with 9 bases matching TRBD1. Trimming cost V 6 bases and J 5 bases; bases outside gene matches: 7. The CDR3 contains 15 residues. CDR1 and CDR2 from the germline V gene are MNHEY and SMNVEV (reference sequence). The CDR3 DNA follows: TGTGCCAGCAGCCGGGACAGGGTTTTTACCGGGGAGCTGTTTTTT. It yields the protein CASSRDRVFTGELFF.

There are a few counts of this clonotype. This CDR3 is CSVRNKDTQYF. CDR3 DNA sequence: TGCAGCGTCCGAAATAAAGATACGCAGTATTTT. The genes are TRBV29-1 and TRBJ2-3, with D unresolved. Trimming stripped 6 bases from V and 5 bases from J, with 9 bases between. CDR1 is SQVTM and CDR2 is ANQGSEA in the germline V gene. The CDR3 loop spans 11 amino acids.

Ten or more counts support this clonotype. The chain has TRBV28 and TRBJ2-7, with TRBD2 matching 10 bases. V shed 4 bases, J shed 0 bases, and the junction held 6 bases outside the gene matches. CDR3 length: 16 residues. Germline CDR1 reads MDHEN; CDR2 reads SYDVKM. CDR3: CASSSPASGSSYEQYF. The CDR3 coding sequence is TGTGCCAGCAGTTCGCCGGCTAGCGGGAGCTCCTACGAGCAGTACTTC.

The chain carries TRBV27 and TRBJ1-1; D gene ambiguous. CDR1 is MNHEY, CDR2 SMNVEV, per germline (reference sequence). There are 14 residues in the CDR3. V lost 0 bases to trimming and J lost 2 bases, with 7 bases between them. CDR3 in amino acids: CASSLSKVNTEAFF. The CDR3 DNA is TGTGCCAGCAGTTTATCGAAGGTTAACACTGAAGCTTTCTTT.

This clonotype was detected only a few times. The chain joins TRBV28 to TRBJ2-5; the D call may be TRBD1 or TRBD2 (5 bases each). The CDR3 runs 14 residues. Germline V gene data show CDR1 as MDHEN and CDR2 as SYDVKM. V was pared by 5 bases and J by 10 bases, with 20 bases between. In DNA, the CDR3 is TGTGCCAGCAGTCCCTGGGACCCAGCATCCGACCAGTACTTC. This sequence encodes CASSPWDPASDQYF.

The chain couples TRBV29-1 to TRBJ2-1, with TRBD2 matching over 8 bases. Germline V gene lookup returns CDR1 SQVTM and CDR2 ANQGSEA. The trim removed 8 bases at V and 9 bases at J, leaving 9 bases unmatched. CDR3 length equals 12 residues. DNA for the CDR3: TGCAGCTCATGGACTAGCAGTCGTGAGCAGTTCTTC. Its translation: CSSWTSSREQFF.

The genes are TRBV28 and TRBJ2-4; no clear D. The V end lost 6 bases, the J end lost 1 base, and 22 bases lay between the germline ends. The CDR3 is 18 residues long. Germline CDR1 MDHEN, CDR2 SYDVKM. CDR3 DNA sequence: TGTGCCAGCAGCCCCTCTCAACTAAACCGGGCGGCCAAAAACATTCAGTACTTC. Residues: CASSPSQLNRAAKNIQYF.

Of note for this clonotype: A clone one base away is much larger, so this may be a read error. J is TRBJ1-4 and V is TRBV6-2 or TRBV6-3; D unresolved. Per germline, CDR1 MNHEY and CDR2 SVGEGT. V was pared by 10 bases and J by 10 bases, with 19 bases between. The CDR3 is 13 amino acids. Here the CDR3 DNA reads TGTGCCAACAGCCGGGCCGGGTCTGGAAAACTGTTTTTT. Translating gives CANSRAGSGKLFF.